Listed below are T cell receptor beta chains from one sample, sequenced in a study of blood T cell repertoires in COVID-19. The table came from immunoSEQ multiplex PCR; TCRdb's copy has only in-frame clones and leaves some out. The sample contains fewer than 200,000 clones, 60% to 85% of which appear only once. Sequencing used peripheral blood. All receptors come from a woman in her 50s with active or convalescent COVID-19. The conserved cysteine and the conserved F or W are not part of the CDR3 here. Fields, in order: D gene, V gene, CDR3 protein. A D gene is named only where the DNA matches it firmly.

D gene: -; V gene: TRBV6-1; CDR3 protein: ASSESGPSSGANVLT
D gene: -; V gene: TRBV25-1; CDR3 protein: ASSEYGGGALRGEKLF
D gene: TRBD1; V gene: TRBV7-2; CDR3 protein: ASSFPRGLKNSPLH
D gene: TRBD1; V gene: TRBV4-3; CDR3 protein: ASSQAGGGAGANVLT
D gene: TRBD2; V gene: TRBV27; CDR3 protein: ASSLVPGGPFEQY
D gene: -; V gene: TRBV7-8; CDR3 protein: ASSLREFNEQF
D gene: -; V gene: TRBV7-9; CDR3 protein: ASSIREQPQH
D gene: TRBD2; V gene: TRBV27; CDR3 protein: ASSSTSGFYEQY
D gene: -; V gene: TRBV15; CDR3 protein: ATSRESYRLNTEAF
D gene: -; V gene: TRBV6-5; CDR3 protein: ASSYGIEGAGNTIY
D gene: TRBD1; V gene: TRBV19; CDR3 protein: ASSMQGAWDTQY
D gene: -; V gene: TRBV19; CDR3 protein: ATEKGGQPQH
D gene: -; V gene: TRBV6-5; CDR3 protein: ASSYRRGTNEQF
D gene: -; V gene: TRBV20-1; CDR3 protein: SARRQNGYT
D gene: -; V gene: TRBV15; CDR3 protein: ATSIRTREGPYNEQF
D gene: TRBD1; V gene: TRBV7-2; CDR3 protein: ASSGDSKNIQY
D gene: -; V gene: TRBV5-5; CDR3 protein: ASTPDGHSYNEQF
D gene: TRBD1; V gene: TRBV18; CDR3 protein: ASSPRDRVTDTQY
D gene: -; V gene: TRBV6-6; CDR3 protein: ASSAQNSYNSPLH
D gene: TRBD2; V gene: TRBV9; CDR3 protein: ASSVMGLAGGSTDTQY
D gene: -; V gene: TRBV7-9; CDR3 protein: ASSLPISPTNEKLF
D gene: -; V gene: TRBV6-5; CDR3 protein: ASSFTRLGPHEQY
D gene: TRBD2; V gene: TRBV27; CDR3 protein: ASSFLSAGASYEQY
D gene: TRBD1; V gene: TRBV19; CDR3 protein: ASSERTGGGKLF
D gene: -; V gene: TRBV30; CDR3 protein: AWSPSGLTNEKLF
D gene: TRBD1; V gene: TRBV5-1; CDR3 protein: ASSLGTGNSGANVLT